A single sample is the source of the 23 T cell receptor beta chains below, sequenced in a study of CD8+CD57+ T cells in acquired aplastic anemia (dated by TCRdb to 2016 to 2019). The data were produced on an Illumina HiSeq 2000. TCR beta VDJ combination and CDR3 sequence profiling used genomic DNA as the template. TCRdb ran its own pipeline on the public reads, namely fastp trimming at Q25 and MiXCR clone calling, and kept in-frame beta chains. Entries are consolidated by CDR3 protein sequence, retaining the most common genes and DNA. The sample yields around 80,000 distinct CDR3 sequences; about 70% were counted once. The leading ten clones occupy around 80% of the sample. Expansion of CD8+CD57+ cells had been shown by flow cytometry in the patients chosen for sequencing. Sequencing used sorted CD4+, CD8+, or CD8+CD57+ T cells (not recorded which) from PBMCs. These receptors were obtained from a human donor with aplastic anemia.

This clonotype was found many times. CDR3 sequence: CASSFVGGGYTF. For the CDR3, the DNA is TGTGCCAGCAGTTTTGTTGGGGGTGGCTACACCTTC. The V and J genes are TRBV6-5 and TRBJ1-2; D might be TRBD1 (5 bases). The germline gives CDR1 MNHEY, CDR2 SVGAGI. The V gene lost 4 bases and the J gene lost 7 bases, with 10 bases spanning the gap. The CDR3 runs 12 residues.

The rearrangement uses TRBV2 and TRBJ1-1; no reliable D call. Germline V CDR1 and CDR2: SNHLY, FYNNEI. Trimming took off 11 bases at V and 0 bases at J, with 19 bases between the two ends. The CDR3 spans 15 residues. The DNA of the CDR3 is TGTGCCGACTACCCCCCGGCAGACATGAACACTGAAGCTTTCTTT. Amino acid sequence: CADYPPADMNTEAFF.

The chain combines TRBV2 with TRBJ2-5; possibly TRBD2 for D (5 bases). The V end lost 6 bases, the J end lost 6 bases, and 14 bases lay between the germline ends. CDR1 and CDR2 (germline): SNHLY, FYNNEI. The CDR3 extends over 13 amino acids. In DNA form, the CDR3 reads TGTGCCAGCAGGTCCACCGGGATGCAGACCCAGTACTTC. Its protein is CASRSTGMQTQYF.

Notes on this clonotype: Germline is not matched at one junction end, which may reflect a read error. The genes are TRBV27 and TRBJ1-3, with D possibly matching TRBD1 (5 bases). This CDR3 spans 17 amino acids. Germline assignment: CDR1 MNHEY and CDR2 SMNVEV (reference sequence). The CDR3 DNA reads as TGTGCCGGCAGTCCTGGGACCGGCGATTGGTCTGGAAACACCATATATTTT. Its protein product is CAGSPGTGDWSGNTIYF.

The rearrangement joins TRBV6-4 to TRBJ1-5; D is unresolved. CDR1 is MRHNA and CDR2 is SNTAGT in the germline V gene. This CDR3 is built from 13 residues. V was cut by 5 bases and J by 0 bases, with 5 bases left in between. The CDR3 protein is CASSTNSNQPQHF. CDR3 sequence (DNA): TGTGCCAGCAGTACCAATAGCAATCAGCCCCAGCATTTT.

About this clonotype itself: One end of the junction varies from germline; a read error may be responsible. The rearrangement links TRBV20-1 to TRBJ1-1; D gene ambiguous. Germline V gene sequence: CDR1 DFQATT, CDR2 SNEGSKA (reference sequence). There are 12 residues in the CDR3. CDR3 sequence: CSARDAEPESFF. The CDR3 DNA is TGCAGTGCTAGAGATGCAGAGCCTGAATCTTTCTTT.

With regard to this clonotype: One end of the junction is discordant with germline, which a read error may explain. The rearrangement uses TRBV2 and TRBJ2-1; no clear D. The CDR3 has 14 residues. The germline CDR1 and CDR2 sequences are SNHLY and FYNNEI. CDR3 DNA sequence: TGTGCCAGCAGTAACCGGCCCCCCATCCATGAGCAGCTCTTC. Translating it yields CASSNRPPIHEQLF.

This clonotype was seen many times. CDR3 sequence: CASSDPRAGNYGYTF. CDR3 nucleotides: TGTGCCAGCAGTGACCCCAGGGCGGGTAACTATGGCTACACCTTC. This rearrangement joins TRBV2 to TRBJ1-2; tentative D call: TRBD1 (5 bases). The length of the CDR3 is 15 residues. Per germline, CDR1 SNHLY and CDR2 FYNNEI. The V gene lost 3 bases and the J gene lost 1 base, with 12 bases spanning the gap. Supplemented by reference TRBV2 and TRBJ1-2, the full variable domain reads EPEVTQTPSHQVTQMGQEVILRCVPISNHLYFYWYRQILGQKVEFLVSFYNNEISEKSEIFDDQFSVERPDGSNFTLKIRSTKLEDSAMYFCASSDPRAGNYGYTFGSGTRLTVV.

Written as DNA, the CDR3 is TGTGCCAGCAGCCGAAGTACAGGGACGGGACAGCCCCAGCATTTT. Translation: CASSRSTGTGQPQHF. This chain links TRBV2 with TRBJ1-5, with D perhaps TRBD1 (6 bases). The germline CDR1 and CDR2 sequences are SNHLY and FYNNEI. Trimming cost V 6 bases and J 7 bases, with 19 bases left between them. This CDR3 region has 15 residues.

The chain couples TRBV29-1 to TRBJ2-7; TRBD1 or TRBD2 may be the D gene (5 bases each). The V gene's germline CDR1 is SQVTM and CDR2 ANQGSEA. The CDR3 is 13 amino acids. The V end was cut by 4 bases, the J end by 3 bases, with 13 bases between. CDR3 region: CSVGDGGDYEQYF. The CDR3 coding sequence is TGCAGCGTTGGGGACGGTGGGGACTACGAGCAGTACTTC.

The chain carries TRBV19 and TRBJ2-1, with 10 bases fitting TRBD1. The germline V gene has CDR1 LNHDA and CDR2 SQIVND (reference sequence). V shed 5 bases, J shed 5 bases, and the junction held 6 bases outside the gene matches. The CDR3 has 15 amino acids. CDR3 in DNA: TGTGCCAGTAGTGAAGCCGGGACAGGGGACAATGAGCAGTTCTTC. It codes for CASSEAGTGDNEQFF.

The table lists this clonotype with a few counts. This sequence joins TRBV4-2 and TRBJ2-7; 12 nucleotides line up with TRBD2. With V trimmed by 0 bases and J by 2 bases, 5 bases remained unmatched. This CDR3 region has 17 residues. The germline V gene has CDR1 LGHNA and CDR2 YNFKEQ. The CDR3, as DNA: TGTGCCAGCAGCCAAGAAGCCCCTAGCGGGAGGGCCTACGAGCAGTACTTC. This sequence encodes CASSQEAPSGRAYEQYF.

The CDR3 bases are TGTGCCAGCACACAGACAGCTTTCGGAACTGAAGCTTTCTTT. Its protein product is CASTQTAFGTEAFF. The V gene is TRBV7-8, the J gene TRBJ1-1, with D tentatively TRBD1 (5 bases). Germline CDR1 and CDR2: SGHVS and FQNEAQ. The CDR3 has 14 amino acids. Trimming left V 7 bases short and J 5 bases short, with 17 bases between. The whole variable domain, filled in from reference TRBV7-8 and TRBJ1-1, reads GAGVSQSPRYKVAKRGQDVALRCDPISGHVSLFWYQQALGQGPEFLTYFQNEAQLDKSGLPSDRFFAERPEGSVSTLKIQRTQQEDSAVYLCASTQTAFGTEAFFGQGTRLTVV.

The CDR3 sequence is CASRGAGERTEKLFF. CDR3 bases: TGTGCCAGTAGAGGGGCAGGCGAGAGGACGGAAAAACTGTTTTTT. This chain uses TRBV19 with TRBJ1-4; a weak D match, TRBD1 (5 bases). Germline loops: CDR1 LNHDA, CDR2 SQIVND (reference sequence). The CDR3 consists of 15 residues. V lost 6 bases to trimming and J lost 8 bases, with 19 bases between them.

The genes are TRBV2 and TRBJ1-6; no firm D call. This CDR3 contains 11 residues. Germline assignment: CDR1 SNHLY and CDR2 FYNNEI. V lost 5 bases, J lost 6 bases, and 2 bases lay in between. The CDR3 protein is CASSLNSPLHF. The DNA of the CDR3 is TGTGCCAGCAGTCTTAATTCACCCCTCCACTTT.

V and J are TRBV19 and TRBJ1-1; D ambiguous. The ends were cut back, 6 bases at V and 4 bases at J, with 12 bases in the middle. The CDR3 is 13 residues long. Looked up from germline, CDR1 is LNHDA and CDR2 is SQIVND (reference sequence). The CDR3: CASRDTAATEAFF. CDR3 DNA: TGTGCCAGTAGGGATACCGCGGCCACTGAAGCTTTCTTT.

The chain carries TRBV5-1 and TRBJ2-3; D call uncertain. CDR1 is SGHRS, CDR2 YFSETQ, per germline. V gave up 0 bases and J gave up 2 bases, with 10 bases separating them. CDR3 length equals 15 residues. As DNA, the CDR3 is TGCGCCAGCAGCTTGGAGGGTCGCCCCACAGATACGCAGTATTTT. Translated, it gives CASSLEGRPTDTQYF.

J is TRBJ1-4 and V is TRBV2, with D hard to call. This CDR3 has 11 amino acids. The germline V gene encodes CDR1 SNHLY and CDR2 FYNNEI. With 7 bases removed from V and 5 bases from J, the gap between germline ends came to 5 bases. The CDR3 nucleotides read TGTGCCAGCAACCTAAATGAAAAACTGTTTTTT. Translation gives CASNLNEKLFF.

The chain recombines TRBV24-1 with TRBJ2-3, with D maybe TRBD2 (5 bases). This CDR3 region has 12 residues. From germline, CDR1 is KGHDR and CDR2 SFDVKD. V lost 12 bases to trimming and J lost 4 bases, with 13 bases between them. The DNA for the CDR3 is TGTGCCTCTCAGGACGGGGCAGATACGCAGTATTTT. Translated: CASQDGADTQYF.

This clonotype has just a few counts. The chain carries TRBV29-1 and TRBJ1-2; D is unclear. V was shortened by 1 base and J by 2 bases, with 11 bases between the two germline ends. The CDR3 is 14 amino acids. Per the germline V gene, CDR1 is SQVTM and CDR2 is ANQGSEA. CDR3 nucleotide sequence: TGCAGCGTTGAAGTCGCGGACTCCAACTATGGCTACACCTTC. It specifies CSVEVADSNYGYTF.

The chain joins TRBV2 to TRBJ2-7; TRBD1 matches at 11 bases. This CDR3 is built from 16 residues. V trimming: 6 bases; J trimming: 2 bases; junction bases outside the gene matches: 9. CDR1 is SNHLY, CDR2 FYNNEI, per germline. The CDR3 DNA is TGTGCCAGCAGGGCCGTACCGGGACAGGGGGCCTACGAGCAGTACTTC. Protein sequence: CASRAVPGQGAYEQYF.

This clonotype was recorded once. This chain uses TRBV7-3 with TRBJ1-6; maybe TRBD1 (6 bases). The CDR3 sequence is 14 residues long. Trimming removed 2 bases from V and 10 bases from J, with 12 bases in between. Per the germline V gene, CDR1 is SGHTA and CDR2 is FQGTGA. DNA of the CDR3: TGTGCCAGCAGCTTAGTGGGAGGGGGATCACCCCTCCACTTT. Translation: CASSLVGGGSPLHF.

Points on this clonotype: This may stem from a read error, because a much larger clone lies one nucleotide away. The chain combines TRBV9 with TRBJ2-1, with 11 bases lining up with TRBD2. The V and J ends lost 3 bases and 2 bases, in that order; junction bases with no gene match: 7. The germline V gene encodes CDR1 SGDLS and CDR2 YYNGEE. The length of the CDR3 is 17 residues. The CDR3 region is CASSELGGLAAYNEQFF. CDR3 coding DNA: TGTGCCAGCAGCGAGCTTGGGGGACTAGCGGCCTACAATGAGCAGTTCTTC.